Described below is a single TCR beta chain sequence and its context. Its antigen is unknown. Per-base quality was not reported, and no clone a single base away is much larger than it. This sample is drawn from a study of blood T cell repertoires in COVID-19 (dated by TCRdb to the early 2020s). Concerning the study at large: Collaborator samples came from the United States, Italy and Spain and covered acute and convalescent phases of COVID-19. The material from the prospective study consisted of cDNA or gDNA derived from T cells, B-cell-depleted T cells, or PBMCs. The dataset comprised deeply sampled blood TCRbeta repertoires from subjects exposed to, actively infected with, or recovered from COVID-19. The repertoires were released in a freely available public database meant as a resource for research on the immune response to SARS-CoV-2. The samples were drawn from the first 160 participants of the ongoing ImmuneRACE study and from some 1,300 subjects provided by 6 global collaborators. The sample metadata nearly always contained a de-identified subject ID, COVID-19 status, age in years and sex. HLA class I and class II types, where available, came from metadata supplied by the sample provider rather than from assay-based typing.

Participants in the prospective study were aged roughly 18 to 100 years, lived in 20 to 30 United States geographic areas, and enrolled through a virtual design. To assign participants to cohorts, the prospective study relied on clinical history that participants themselves reported in a screening survey and a study questionnaire. Recovered participants in ImmuneRACE Cohort 3 were defined as having two consecutive negative NP/OP PCR tests, clearance from a healthcare professional, or resolution of symptoms. In the prospective study, mobile phlebotomists collected whole blood, serum and a nasopharyngeal or oropharyngeal swab from each participant. Participants in the prospective study had the option to provide additional blood draws and questionnaires over a 2-month period. Before DNA extraction, blood samples from the prospective study were shipped at room temperature or frozen. Looking up the germline V gene (reference sequence) yields CDR1 MNHNY and CDR2 SVGAGI. The germline V end is reduced by 2 bases and the J end by 6 bases; junction bases left unmatched: 11. The CDR3 covers 16 residues, taking in both the cysteine and the phenylalanine. Only the CDR3 DNA stays, 48 bases, in frame from base 1.

TCRbeta CDR3 regions were amplified from genomic DNA using the immunoSEQ Assay, a bias-controlled multiplex PCR. Regarding the original processing steps: The number of nucleated cells in each sample was estimated by amplification of reference gene primers within the assay. To quantify the absolute abundance of each unique TCRbeta CDR3 rearrangement, sequence reads were collapsed and filtered. For each sample, productive Simpson clonality was calculated as the square root of Simpson's diversity index across productive rearrangements. Here the immuneACCESS table is served through TCRdb, limited to in-frame sequences with V and J called. Missing clones are a known gap in these copies; in checked studies unresolved V genes cover under half, and the rest lacks a known reason. The V and J calls and clone size are taken from that table; D and trimming were inferred from the DNA. This sample has about 250,000 clones in its table, and around 86% of those were observed once. Together, the top ten hold about 1.7% of the sample.

Here is what the overall study found, with its caveats: Clinical and demographic metadata were provided uncurated, with the amount varying by source and participant.

The V and J segments used are TRBV6-6 and TRBJ2-7; TRBD2 aligns with 9 central bases. The specimen sequenced was PBMCs or T cells enriched from blood (not recorded which). The receptor's source is a man aged 35-49 years who had recovered from COVID-19. The DNA reads as follows: TGTGCCAGCAGTTACCCCGGGGTAGCGGGAGTTGGCGAGCAGTACTTC. This sequence encodes CASSYPGVAGVGEQYF.